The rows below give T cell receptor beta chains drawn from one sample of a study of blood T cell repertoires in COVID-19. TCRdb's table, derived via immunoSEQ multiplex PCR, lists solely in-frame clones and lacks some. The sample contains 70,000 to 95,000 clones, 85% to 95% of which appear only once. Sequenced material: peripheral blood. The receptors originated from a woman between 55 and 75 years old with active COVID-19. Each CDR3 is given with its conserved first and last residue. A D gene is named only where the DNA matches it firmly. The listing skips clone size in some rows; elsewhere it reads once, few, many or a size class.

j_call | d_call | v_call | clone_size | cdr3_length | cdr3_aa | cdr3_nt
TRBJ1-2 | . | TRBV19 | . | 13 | CASSQDRNYGYTF | TGTGCCAGTAGCCAAGACAGAAACTATGGCTACACCTTC
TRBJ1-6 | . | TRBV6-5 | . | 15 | CASSYSDFGGSPLHF | TGTGCCAGCAGTTACAGCGATTTTGGGGGCTCACCCCTCCACTTT
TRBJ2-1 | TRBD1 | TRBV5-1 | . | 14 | CASSPQGPYNEQFF | TGCGCCAGCAGCCCACAGGGGCCCTACAATGAGCAGTTCTTC
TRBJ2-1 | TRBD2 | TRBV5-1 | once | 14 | CASSLDPGGGEQFF | TGCGCCAGCAGCTTGGATCCGGGAGGCGGTGAGCAGTTCTTC
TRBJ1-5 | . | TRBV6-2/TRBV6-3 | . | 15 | CASSPGSREGQPQHF | TGTGCCAGCAGCCCCGGTAGCAGGGAAGGGCAGCCCCAGCATTTT
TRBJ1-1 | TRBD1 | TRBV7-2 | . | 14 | CASSLQGARTEAFF | TGTGCCAGCAGCTTACAGGGGGCGAGGACTGAAGCTTTCTTT
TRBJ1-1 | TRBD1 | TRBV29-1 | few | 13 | CSVSGQPNTEAFF | TGCAGCGTATCGGGACAGCCGAACACTGAAGCTTTCTTT
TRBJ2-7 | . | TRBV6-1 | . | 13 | CASSEEFAYEQYF | TGTGCCAGCAGTGAAGAATTCGCGTACGAGCAGTACTTC
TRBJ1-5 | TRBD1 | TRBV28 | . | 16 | CASSLAGTAEFQPQHF | TGTGCCAGCAGTTTGGCCGGGACAGCGGAATTTCAGCCCCAGCATTTT
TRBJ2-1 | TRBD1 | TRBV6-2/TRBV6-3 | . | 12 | CASSYPDRVQFF | TGTGCCAGCAGTTACCCGGACAGGGTCCAGTTCTTC
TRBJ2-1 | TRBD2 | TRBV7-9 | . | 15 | CASSRPSGTYNEQFF | TGTGCCAGCAGCCGCCCTAGCGGCACCTACAATGAGCAGTTCTTC
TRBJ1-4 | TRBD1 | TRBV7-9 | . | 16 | CASSTWTGRTNEKLFF | TGTGCCAGCAGCACATGGACAGGCCGAACGAATGAAAAACTGTTTTTT
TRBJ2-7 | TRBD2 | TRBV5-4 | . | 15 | CASSFDNGRDSEQYF | TGTGCCAGCAGCTTCGACAACGGGAGGGACTCGGAGCAGTACTTC
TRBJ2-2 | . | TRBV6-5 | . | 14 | CASIGTKNTGELFF | TGTGCCAGCATTGGGACAAAAAACACCGGGGAGCTGTTTTTT
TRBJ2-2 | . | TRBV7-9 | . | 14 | CASRSIENTGELFF | TGTGCCAGCAGATCAATAGAGAACACCGGGGAGCTGTTTTTT
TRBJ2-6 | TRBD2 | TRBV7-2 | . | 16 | CASSLGGGSGANVLTF | TGTGCCAGCAGCTTAGGCGGGGGGTCCGGGGCCAACGTCCTGACTTTC
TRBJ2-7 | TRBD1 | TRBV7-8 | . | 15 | CASSGDRQGLDEQYF | TGTGCCAGCAGCGGGGATAGACAGGGGTTGGACGAGCAGTACTTC
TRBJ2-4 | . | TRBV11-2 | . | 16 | CASSLDTSQGRNIQYF | TGTGCCAGCAGCTTAGATACGTCCCAGGGTCGGAACATTCAGTACTTC
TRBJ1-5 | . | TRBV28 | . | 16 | CASSLTTAVSNQPQHF | TGTGCCAGCAGTTTAACCACGGCGGTTAGCAATCAGCCCCAGCATTTT
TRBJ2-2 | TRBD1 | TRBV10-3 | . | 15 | CAISEIRGRTGELFF | TGTGCCATCAGTGAGATAAGGGGGCGCACCGGGGAGCTGTTTTTT
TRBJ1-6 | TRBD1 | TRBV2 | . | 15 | CASRDSERGLSPLHF | TGTGCCAGCAGGGACTCCGAGAGGGGGCTTTCACCCCTCCACTTT
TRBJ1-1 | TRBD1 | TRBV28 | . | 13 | CASKGQLNTEAFF | TGTGCCAGCAAGGGACAGCTAAACACTGAAGCTTTCTTT
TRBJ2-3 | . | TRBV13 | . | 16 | CASSFQGRGSTDTQYF | TGTGCCAGCAGCTTTCAGGGGAGAGGGAGCACAGATACGCAGTATTTT
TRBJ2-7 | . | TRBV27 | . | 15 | CASSLAAGNSYEQYF | TGTGCCAGCAGTTTAGCTGCGGGTAACTCCTACGAGCAGTACTTC
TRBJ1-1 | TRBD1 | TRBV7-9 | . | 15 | CASSSQRTGAPEAFF | TGTGCCAGCAGCTCACAACGTACAGGGGCCCCTGAAGCTTTCTTT
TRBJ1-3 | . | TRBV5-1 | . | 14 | CASSPGGTGNTIYF | TGCGCCAGCAGTCCGGGGGGAACTGGAAACACCATATATTTT
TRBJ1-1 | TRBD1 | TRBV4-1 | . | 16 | CASSQEPAGGPSEAFF | TGCGCCAGCAGCCAAGAACCGGCAGGGGGCCCCTCCGAAGCTTTCTTT
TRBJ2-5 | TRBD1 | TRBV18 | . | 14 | CASSPMGTEETQYF | TGTGCCAGCTCACCGATGGGGACAGAAGAGACCCAGTACTTC
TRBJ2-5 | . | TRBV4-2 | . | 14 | CASSQDYQSGTQYF | TGTGCCAGCAGCCAAGATTACCAGTCAGGGACCCAGTACTTC
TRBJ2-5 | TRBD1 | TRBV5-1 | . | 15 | CASSPPGTGVETQYF | TGCGCCAGCAGCCCGCCCGGGACAGGAGTGGAGACCCAGTACTTC
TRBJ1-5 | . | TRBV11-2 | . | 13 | CASSLEGHQPQHF | TGTGCCAGCAGCTTGGAGGGGCATCAGCCCCAGCATTTT
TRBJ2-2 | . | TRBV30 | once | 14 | CAWSLGGGPGELFF | TGTGCCTGGAGTTTGGGGGGGGGCCCCGGGGAGCTGTTTTTT
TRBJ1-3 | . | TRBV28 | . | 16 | CASSPPRGYSGNTIYF | TGTGCCAGCAGTCCCCCGCGTGGTTACTCTGGAAACACCATATATTTT
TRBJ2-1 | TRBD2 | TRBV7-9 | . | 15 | CASRLLAGAGNEQFF | TGTGCCAGCAGGTTACTAGCGGGAGCGGGGAATGAGCAGTTCTTC
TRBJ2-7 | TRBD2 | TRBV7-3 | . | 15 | CASSLVSGGDYEQYF | TGTGCCAGCAGCTTAGTCAGCGGGGGCGACTACGAGCAGTACTTC
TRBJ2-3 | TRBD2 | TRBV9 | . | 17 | CASSPGLAGGRTDTQYF | TGTGCCAGCAGCCCCGGACTAGCGGGAGGGCGCACAGATACGCAGTATTTT
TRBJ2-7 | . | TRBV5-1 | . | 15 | CASSVDTNPHYEQYF | TGCGCCAGCAGTGTCGACACCAATCCCCACTACGAGCAGTACTTC
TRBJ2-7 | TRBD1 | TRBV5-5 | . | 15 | CASSERTGAVYEQYF | TGTGCCAGCAGCGAAAGGACAGGCGCCGTCTACGAGCAGTACTTC
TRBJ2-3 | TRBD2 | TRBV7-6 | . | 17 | CASSLGSGGPYTDTQYF | TGTGCCAGCAGCTTAGGCAGCGGGGGACCTTACACAGATACGCAGTATTTT
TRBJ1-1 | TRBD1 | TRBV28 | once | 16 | CASSFGDRGFKTEAFF | TGTGCCAGCAGTTTCGGGGACAGGGGGTTTAAGACTGAAGCTTTCTTT
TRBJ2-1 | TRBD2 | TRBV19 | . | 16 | CASSIGSGRVNTEQFF | TGTGCCAGTAGTATCGGTAGCGGGAGGGTGAACACCGAGCAGTTCTTC
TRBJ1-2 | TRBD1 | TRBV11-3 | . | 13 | CASSPRTGYGYTF | TGTGCCAGCAGTCCAAGGACAGGCTATGGCTACACCTTC
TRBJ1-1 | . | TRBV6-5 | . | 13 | CASSWELNTEAFF | TGTGCCAGCAGTTGGGAGTTGAACACTGAAGCTTTCTTT
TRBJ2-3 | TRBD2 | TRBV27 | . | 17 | CASSLQGLAGSTDTQYF | TGTGCCAGCAGTTTACAGGGACTAGCGGGGAGCACAGATACGCAGTATTTT
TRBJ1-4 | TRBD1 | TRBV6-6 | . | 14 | CASSVGTGGEKLFF | TGTGCCAGCAGTGTCGGGACAGGGGGTGAAAAACTGTTTTTT
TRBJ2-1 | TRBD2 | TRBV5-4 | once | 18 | CASSRYRPSGRAYNEQFF | TGTGCCAGCAGCCGATATCGTCCGAGCGGGAGGGCCTACAATGAGCAGTTCTTC
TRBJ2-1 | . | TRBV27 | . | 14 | CASAAGPYYNEQFF | TGTGCCAGCGCGGCGGGGCCATACTACAATGAGCAGTTCTTC
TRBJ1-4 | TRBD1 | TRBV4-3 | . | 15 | CASSQTGGPNEKLFF | TGCGCCAGCAGCCAAACAGGGGGCCCTAATGAAAAACTGTTTTTT